A single sample gave rise to the 2 T cell receptor beta chains below, sequenced in a study of T-cell memory formation after mild COVID-19. TCRdb recomputed calls from the 5' RACE reads with MiXCR, one row per CDR3 protein. The sample includes some 320,000 distinct CDR3 sequences, roughly an eighth of them seen just once. The material sequenced was PBMCs or a T cell subset sorted from them (not recorded which). The receptors derive from a man aged 18 to 30 who had mild COVID-19 (a few samples of this study predate the infection). Cell type and time point are not known.

A few counts support this clonotype. The V gene is TRBV5-1, the J gene TRBJ1-2, with TRBD1 as a possible D gene (5 bases). CDR1 and CDR2 from the germline V gene are SGHRS and YFSETQ. V dropped 1 base and J dropped 10 bases, with 8 bases sitting between them. The CDR3 covers 11 residues. The CDR3, as DNA: TGCGCCAGCAGCTTGCAGGGAGCCTACACCTTC. This encodes CASSLQGAYTF.

The chain employs TRBV6-6 and TRBJ2-1; 11 bases map to TRBD2. This CDR3 has 17 residues. Germline CDR1 is MNHNY and CDR2 is SVGAGI (reference sequence). The V segment lost 6 bases and the J segment 5 bases; nucleotides outside the gene matches: 12. The CDR3 loop is CASRLSLTSGGHNEQFF. CDR3 coding DNA: TGTGCCAGCAGACTGTCACTTACTAGCGGGGGACACAATGAGCAGTTCTTC.